The present T cell receptor beta chain was sequenced within a study of beta chain features in type 1 diabetes. After removal of 3 bases from V and 0 bases from J, the junction contained 4 bases not matched to a gene. Looked up from germline, CDR1 is SEHNR and CDR2 is FQNEAQ (reference sequence). The CDR3 totals 15 residues. Reverse transcription of all isolated RNA meant that expressed TCRB transcripts were sequenced. Here immunoSEQ multiplex PCR was the method, and the copy in TCRdb shows in-frame clones only, minus some. The sample holds over 350,000 clones, around 15% seen once. The sequenced material came from naive CD4+ T cells from blood. This receptor was identified in a woman aged 18-35 years in good health. The rearrangement joins TRBV7-9 to TRBJ1-1; 7 nucleotides align to TRBD1. This chain's CDR3 is CASSFGTVMNTEAFF. The CDR3 DNA follows: TGTGCCAGCAGCTTTGGGACAGTCATGAACACTGAAGCTTTCTTT. The full variable domain, in which reference TRBV7-9 and TRBJ1-1 provide the parts outside the CDR3, is DTGVSQNPRHKITKRGQNVTFRCDPISEHNRLYWYRQTLGQGPEFLTYFQNEAQLEKSRLLSDRFSAERPKGSFSTLEIQRTEQGDSAMYLCASSFGTVMNTEAFFGQGTRLTVV.